A single sample is the source of the 2 T cell receptor beta chains below, sequenced in a study of OX40 agonist ivuxolimab in advanced cancers. Data came from immunoSEQ multiplex PCR; TCRdb stores just in-frame clones and leaves some out. This sample has 70,000 to 95,000 clones; about 80% occur once, and the top ten carry roughly 1.7%. This sample comprised CD4+ or CD8+ T cells sorted from blood, obtained in a trial of the OX40 agonist ivuxolimab. The receptors were gathered from an adult with an advanced solid tumor such as melanoma, head and neck, liver or kidney cancer.

The CDR3 region is CASRSSGATNEKLFF. In DNA, the CDR3 is TGCGCCAGCAGATCTTCAGGGGCAACTAATGAAAAACTGTTTTTT. The chain combines TRBV5-1 with TRBJ1-4, with D possibly matching TRBD1 (6 bases). The V end was cut by 5 bases, the J end by 0 bases, with 11 bases between. In germline, CDR1 is SGHRS, CDR2 YFSETQ. This CDR3 has 15 amino acids. The full variable domain, rest sourced from reference TRBV5-1 and TRBJ1-4, is KAGVTQTPRYLIKTRGQQVTLSCSPISGHRSVSWYQQTPGQGLQFLFEYFSETQRNKGNFPGRFSGRQFSNSRSEMNVSTLELGDSALYLCASRSSGATNEKLFFGSGTQLSVL.

The chain carries TRBV6-6 and TRBJ1-2; TRBD1 matches at 9 bases. The trim removed 0 bases at V and 8 bases at J, leaving 4 bases unmatched. CDR3 length: 14 residues. Germline values: CDR1 MNHNY, CDR2 SVGAGI (reference sequence). The DNA of the CDR3 is TGTGCCAGCAGTTACTCGAGGGACAGGGCGGGCTACACCTTC. Translation: CASSYSRDRAGYTF.